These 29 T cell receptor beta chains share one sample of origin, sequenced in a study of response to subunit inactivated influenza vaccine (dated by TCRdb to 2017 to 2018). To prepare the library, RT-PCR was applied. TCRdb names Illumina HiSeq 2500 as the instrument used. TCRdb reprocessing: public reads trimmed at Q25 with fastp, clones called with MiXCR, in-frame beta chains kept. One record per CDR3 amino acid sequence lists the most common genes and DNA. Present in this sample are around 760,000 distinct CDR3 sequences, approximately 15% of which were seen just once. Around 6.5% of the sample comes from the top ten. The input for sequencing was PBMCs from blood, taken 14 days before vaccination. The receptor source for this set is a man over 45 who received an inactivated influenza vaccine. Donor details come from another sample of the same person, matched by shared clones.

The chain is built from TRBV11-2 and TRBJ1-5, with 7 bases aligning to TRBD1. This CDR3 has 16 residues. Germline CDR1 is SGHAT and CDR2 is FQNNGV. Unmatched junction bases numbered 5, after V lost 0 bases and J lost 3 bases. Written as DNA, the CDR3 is TGTGCCAGCAGCTTAGAGCCCGGACAGGTCAATCAGCCCCAGCATTTT. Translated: CASSLEPGQVNQPQHF.

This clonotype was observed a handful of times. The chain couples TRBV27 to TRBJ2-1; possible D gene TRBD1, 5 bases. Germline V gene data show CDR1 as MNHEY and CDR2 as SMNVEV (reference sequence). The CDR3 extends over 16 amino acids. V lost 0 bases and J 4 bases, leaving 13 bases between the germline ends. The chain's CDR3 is CASSLSQGETYNEQFF. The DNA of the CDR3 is TGTGCCAGCAGTTTATCGCAGGGTGAGACATACAATGAGCAGTTCTTC.

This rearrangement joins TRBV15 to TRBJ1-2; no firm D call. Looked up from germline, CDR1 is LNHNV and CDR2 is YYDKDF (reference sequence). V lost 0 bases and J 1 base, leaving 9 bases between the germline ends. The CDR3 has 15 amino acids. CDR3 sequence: CATSRDPTINYGYTF. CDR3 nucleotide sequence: TGTGCCACCAGCAGAGATCCAACAATTAACTATGGCTACACCTTC.

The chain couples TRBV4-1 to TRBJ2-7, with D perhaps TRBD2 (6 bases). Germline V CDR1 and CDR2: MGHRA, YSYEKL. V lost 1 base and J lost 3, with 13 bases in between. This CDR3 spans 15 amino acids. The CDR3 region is CASSQGQPGLYEQYF. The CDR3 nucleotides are TGCGCCAGCAGCCAAGGACAGCCGGGACTCTACGAGCAGTACTTC.

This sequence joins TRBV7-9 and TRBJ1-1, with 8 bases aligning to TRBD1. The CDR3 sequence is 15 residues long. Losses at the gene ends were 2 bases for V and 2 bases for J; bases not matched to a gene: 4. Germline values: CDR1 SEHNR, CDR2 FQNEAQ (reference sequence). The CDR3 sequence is CASSLMTGVNTEAFF. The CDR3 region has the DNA TGTGCCAGCAGCTTAATGACAGGGGTAAACACTGAAGCTTTCTTT.

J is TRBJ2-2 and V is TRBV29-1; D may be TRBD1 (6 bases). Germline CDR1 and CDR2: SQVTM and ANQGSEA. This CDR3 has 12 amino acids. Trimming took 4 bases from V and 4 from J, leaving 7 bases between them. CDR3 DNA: TGCAGCGTTGGGACAGCCACCGGGGAGCTGTTTTTT. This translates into CSVGTATGELFF.

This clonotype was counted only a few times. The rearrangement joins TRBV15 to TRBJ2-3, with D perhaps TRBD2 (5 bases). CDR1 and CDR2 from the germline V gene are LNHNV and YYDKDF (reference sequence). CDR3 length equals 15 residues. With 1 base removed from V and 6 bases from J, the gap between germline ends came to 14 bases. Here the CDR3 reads CATSRVDLALDTQYF. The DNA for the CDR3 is TGTGCCACCAGCAGAGTAGATCTAGCCCTGGATACGCAGTATTTT.

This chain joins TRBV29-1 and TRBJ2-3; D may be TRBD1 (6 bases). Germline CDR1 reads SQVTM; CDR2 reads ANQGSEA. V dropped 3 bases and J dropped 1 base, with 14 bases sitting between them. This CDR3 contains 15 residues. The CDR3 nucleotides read TGCAGCGTTGACCCCGGACAGTTACGCACAGATACGCAGTATTTT. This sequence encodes CSVDPGQLRTDTQYF.

CDR3 in amino acids: CASSDSSGNTEAFF. The CDR3 DNA follows: TGTGCCAGCAGCGATTCATCAGGGAACACTGAAGCTTTCTTT. The genes are TRBV16 and TRBJ1-1; no reliable D call. V lost 5 bases and J lost 1, with 11 bases in between. The germline V gene encodes CDR1 KGHSY and CDR2 FQNENV. This CDR3 has 14 residues.

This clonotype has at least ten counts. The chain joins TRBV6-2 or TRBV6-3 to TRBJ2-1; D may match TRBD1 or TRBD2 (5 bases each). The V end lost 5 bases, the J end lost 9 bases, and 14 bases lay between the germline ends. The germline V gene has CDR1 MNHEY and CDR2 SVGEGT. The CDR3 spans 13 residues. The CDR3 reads CASSLLGETEQFF. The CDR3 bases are TGTGCCAGCAGTCTCTTAGGGGAGACTGAGCAGTTCTTC.

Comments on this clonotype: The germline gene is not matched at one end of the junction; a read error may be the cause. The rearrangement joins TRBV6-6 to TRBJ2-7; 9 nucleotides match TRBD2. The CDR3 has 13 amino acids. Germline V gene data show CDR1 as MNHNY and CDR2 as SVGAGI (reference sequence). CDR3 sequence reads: CASRYSSGDEQYF. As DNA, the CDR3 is TGTGCCAGCAGATACTCTAGCGGGGACGAGCAGTACTTC.

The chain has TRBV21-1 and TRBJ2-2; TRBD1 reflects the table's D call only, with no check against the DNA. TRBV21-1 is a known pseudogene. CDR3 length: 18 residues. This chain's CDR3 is CASSKDPKGTGNTGELFF. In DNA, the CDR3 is TGTGCCAGCAGCAAAGATCCAAAGGGAACAGGGAACACCGGGGAGCTGTTTTTT.

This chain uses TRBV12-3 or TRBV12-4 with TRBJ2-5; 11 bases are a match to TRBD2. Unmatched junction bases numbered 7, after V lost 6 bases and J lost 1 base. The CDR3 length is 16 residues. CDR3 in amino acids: CASSLTSGGPQETQYF. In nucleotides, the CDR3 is TGTGCCAGCAGCCTAACTAGCGGGGGCCCCCAAGAGACCCAGTACTTC.

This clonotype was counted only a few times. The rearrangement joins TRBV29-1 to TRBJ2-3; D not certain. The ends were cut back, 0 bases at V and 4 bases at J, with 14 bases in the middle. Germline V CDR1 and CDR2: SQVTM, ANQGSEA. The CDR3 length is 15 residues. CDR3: CSVEDHPVYPDTQYF. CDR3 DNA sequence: TGCAGCGTTGAAGATCATCCGGTTTATCCAGATACGCAGTATTTT.

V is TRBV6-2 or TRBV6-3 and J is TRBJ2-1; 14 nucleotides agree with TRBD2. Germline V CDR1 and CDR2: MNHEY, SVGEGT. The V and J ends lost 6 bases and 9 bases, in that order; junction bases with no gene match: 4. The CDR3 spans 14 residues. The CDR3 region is CASSGTSGSVEQFF. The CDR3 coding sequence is TGTGCCAGCAGCGGGACTAGCGGGAGCGTTGAGCAGTTCTTC.

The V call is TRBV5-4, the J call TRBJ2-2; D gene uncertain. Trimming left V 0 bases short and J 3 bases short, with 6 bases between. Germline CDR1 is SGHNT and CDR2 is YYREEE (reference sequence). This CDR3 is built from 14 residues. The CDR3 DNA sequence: TGTGCCAGCAGCTTGGAACAAGACACCGGGGAGCTGTTTTTT. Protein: CASSLEQDTGELFF.

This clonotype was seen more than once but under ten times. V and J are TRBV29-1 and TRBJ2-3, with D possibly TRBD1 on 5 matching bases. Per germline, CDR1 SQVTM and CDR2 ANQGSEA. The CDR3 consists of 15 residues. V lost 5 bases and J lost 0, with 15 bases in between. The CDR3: CSVSKGRVSTDTQYF. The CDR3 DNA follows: TGCAGCGTTTCTAAAGGCAGGGTTAGCACAGATACGCAGTATTTT.

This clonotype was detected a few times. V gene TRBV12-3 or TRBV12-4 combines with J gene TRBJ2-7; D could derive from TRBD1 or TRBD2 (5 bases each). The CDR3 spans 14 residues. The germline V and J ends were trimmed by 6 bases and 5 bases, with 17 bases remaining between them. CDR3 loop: CASSPRGLLDEQYF. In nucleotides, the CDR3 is TGTGCCAGCAGCCCTCGGGGCCTCCTTGACGAGCAGTACTTC.

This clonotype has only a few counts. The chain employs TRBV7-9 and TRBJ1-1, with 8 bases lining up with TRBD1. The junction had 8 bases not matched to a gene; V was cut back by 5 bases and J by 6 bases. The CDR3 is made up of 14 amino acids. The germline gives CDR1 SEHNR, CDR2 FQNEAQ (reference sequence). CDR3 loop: CASSGGQGGPEAFF. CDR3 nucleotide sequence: TGTGCCAGCAGCGGTGGACAGGGAGGGCCTGAAGCTTTCTTT. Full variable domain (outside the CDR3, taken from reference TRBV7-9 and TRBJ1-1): DTGVSQNPRHKITKRGQNVTFRCDPISEHNRLYWYRQTLGQGPEFLTYFQNEAQLEKSRLLSDRFSAERPKGSFSTLEIQRTEQGDSAMYLCASSGGQGGPEAFFGQGTRLTVV.

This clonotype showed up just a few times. Here the CDR3 DNA reads TGTGCCAGCAGATGGACTAGCGGGAGGGCTATATCCTACGAGCAGTACTTC. This sequence encodes CASRWTSGRAISYEQYF. The J gene is TRBJ2-7, the V gene TRBV6-2 or TRBV6-3, with 15 bases aligning to TRBD2. V was clipped by 6 bases and J by 1 base; unmatched bases: 7. This CDR3 has 17 residues. CDR1 and CDR2 (germline): MNHEY, SVGEGT.

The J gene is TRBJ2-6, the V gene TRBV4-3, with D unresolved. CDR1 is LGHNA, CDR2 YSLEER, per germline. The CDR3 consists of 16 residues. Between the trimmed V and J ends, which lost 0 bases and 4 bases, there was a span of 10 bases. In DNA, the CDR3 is TGCGCCAGCAGCCAAGAGGCCGGGTCCGGGGCCAACGTCCTGACTTTC. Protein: CASSQEAGSGANVLTF.

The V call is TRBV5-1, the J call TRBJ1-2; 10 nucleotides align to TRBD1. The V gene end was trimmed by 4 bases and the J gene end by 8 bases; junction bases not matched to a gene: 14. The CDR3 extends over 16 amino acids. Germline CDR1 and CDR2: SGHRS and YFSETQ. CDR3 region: CASSPTGTGVIEGYTF. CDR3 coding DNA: TGCGCCAGCAGCCCAACCGGGACAGGGGTGATAGAAGGCTACACCTTC.

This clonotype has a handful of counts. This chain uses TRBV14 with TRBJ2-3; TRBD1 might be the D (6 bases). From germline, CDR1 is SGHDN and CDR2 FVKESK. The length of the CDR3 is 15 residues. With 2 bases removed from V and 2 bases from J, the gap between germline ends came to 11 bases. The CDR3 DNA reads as TGTGCCAGCAGCCAACGGTCAGGGGCCACAGATACGCAGTATTTT. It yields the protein CASSQRSGATDTQYF.

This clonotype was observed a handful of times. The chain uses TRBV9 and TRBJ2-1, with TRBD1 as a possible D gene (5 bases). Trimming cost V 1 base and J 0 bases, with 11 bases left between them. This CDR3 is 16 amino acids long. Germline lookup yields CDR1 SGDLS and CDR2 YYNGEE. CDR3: CASSVWGGSSYNEQFF. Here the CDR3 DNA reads TGTGCCAGCAGCGTATGGGGCGGAAGCTCCTACAATGAGCAGTTCTTC.

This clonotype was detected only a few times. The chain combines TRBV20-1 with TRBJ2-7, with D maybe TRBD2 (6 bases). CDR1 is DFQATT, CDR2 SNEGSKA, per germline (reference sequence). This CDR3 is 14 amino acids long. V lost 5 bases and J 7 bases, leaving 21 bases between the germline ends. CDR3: CSAPRSSGGWEQYF. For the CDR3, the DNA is TGCAGTGCTCCTCGGAGTAGCGGAGGCTGGGAGCAGTACTTC.

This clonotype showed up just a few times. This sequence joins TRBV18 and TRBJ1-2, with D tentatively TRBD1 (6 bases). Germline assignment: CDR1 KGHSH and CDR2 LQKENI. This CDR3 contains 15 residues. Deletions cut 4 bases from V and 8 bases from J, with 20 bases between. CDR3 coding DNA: TGTGCCAGCTCACTACCACATTGGACAGTTGGAGGCTACACCTTC. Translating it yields CASSLPHWTVGGYTF.

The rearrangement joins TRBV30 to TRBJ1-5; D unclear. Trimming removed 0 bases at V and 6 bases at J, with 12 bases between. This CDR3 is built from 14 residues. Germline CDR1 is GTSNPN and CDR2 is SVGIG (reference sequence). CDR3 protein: CAWSVGGIRQPQHF. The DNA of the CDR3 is TGTGCCTGGAGTGTCGGAGGGATTCGTCAGCCCCAGCATTTT.

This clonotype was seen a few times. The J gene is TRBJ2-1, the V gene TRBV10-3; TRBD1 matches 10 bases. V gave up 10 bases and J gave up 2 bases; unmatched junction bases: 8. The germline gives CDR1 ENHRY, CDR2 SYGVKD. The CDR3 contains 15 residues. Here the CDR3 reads CATTTGGDPYNEQFF. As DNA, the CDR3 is TGTGCCACTACGACAGGGGGCGACCCCTACAATGAGCAGTTCTTC.

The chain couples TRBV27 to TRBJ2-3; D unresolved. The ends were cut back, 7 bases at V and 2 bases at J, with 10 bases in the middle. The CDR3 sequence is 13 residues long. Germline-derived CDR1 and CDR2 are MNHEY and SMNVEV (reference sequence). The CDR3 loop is CASNSIYTDTQYF. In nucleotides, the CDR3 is TGTGCCAGCAATTCGATTTACACAGATACGCAGTATTTT.